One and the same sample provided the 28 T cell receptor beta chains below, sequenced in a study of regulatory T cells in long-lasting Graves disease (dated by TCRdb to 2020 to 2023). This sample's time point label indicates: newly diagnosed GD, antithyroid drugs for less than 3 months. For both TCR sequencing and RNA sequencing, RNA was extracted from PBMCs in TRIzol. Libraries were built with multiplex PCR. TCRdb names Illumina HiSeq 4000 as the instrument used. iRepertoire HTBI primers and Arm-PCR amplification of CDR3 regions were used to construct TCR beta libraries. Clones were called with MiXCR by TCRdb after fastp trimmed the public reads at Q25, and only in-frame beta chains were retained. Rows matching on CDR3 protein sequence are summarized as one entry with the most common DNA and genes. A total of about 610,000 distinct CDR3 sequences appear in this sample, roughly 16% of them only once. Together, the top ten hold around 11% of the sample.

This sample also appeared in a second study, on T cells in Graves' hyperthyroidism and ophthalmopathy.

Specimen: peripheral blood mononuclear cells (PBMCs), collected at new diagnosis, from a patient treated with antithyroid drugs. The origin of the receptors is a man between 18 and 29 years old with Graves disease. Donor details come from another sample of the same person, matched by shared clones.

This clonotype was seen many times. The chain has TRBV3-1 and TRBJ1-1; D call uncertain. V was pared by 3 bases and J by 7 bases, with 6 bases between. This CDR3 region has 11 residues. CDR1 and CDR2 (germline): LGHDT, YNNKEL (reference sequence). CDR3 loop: CASSQGGEAFF. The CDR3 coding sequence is TGTGCCAGCAGCCAGGGCGGTGAAGCTTTCTTT.

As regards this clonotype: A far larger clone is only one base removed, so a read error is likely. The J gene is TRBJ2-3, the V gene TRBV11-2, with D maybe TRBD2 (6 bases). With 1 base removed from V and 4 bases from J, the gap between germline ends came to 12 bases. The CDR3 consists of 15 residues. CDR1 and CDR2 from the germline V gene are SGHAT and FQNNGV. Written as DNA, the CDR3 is TGTGCCAGCAGCTTAGCCGGGAGTGGCGCAGATACGCAGTATTTT. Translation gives CASSLAGSGADTQYF.

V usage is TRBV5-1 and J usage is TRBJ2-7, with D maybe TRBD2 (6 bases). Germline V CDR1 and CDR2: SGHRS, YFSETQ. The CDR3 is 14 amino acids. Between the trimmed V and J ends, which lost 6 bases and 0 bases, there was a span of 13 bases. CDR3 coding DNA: TGCGCCAGCAACGCCGGGACTTCCTCCTACGAGCAGTACTTC. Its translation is CASNAGTSSYEQYF.

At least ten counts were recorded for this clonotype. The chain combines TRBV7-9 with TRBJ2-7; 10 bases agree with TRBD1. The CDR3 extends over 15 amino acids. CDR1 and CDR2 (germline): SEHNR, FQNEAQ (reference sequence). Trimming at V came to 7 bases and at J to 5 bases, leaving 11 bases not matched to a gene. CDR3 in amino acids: CASTGNRDRGDEQYF. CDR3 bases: TGTGCCAGCACCGGAAACCGGGACAGGGGCGACGAGCAGTACTTC.

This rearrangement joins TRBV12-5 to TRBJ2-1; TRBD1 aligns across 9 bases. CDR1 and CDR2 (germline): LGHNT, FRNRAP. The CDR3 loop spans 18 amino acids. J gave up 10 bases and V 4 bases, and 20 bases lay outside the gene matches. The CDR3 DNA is TGTGCTAGTGGTTACACAGGGGGCGTAGGCTCGCGGGATGGCGAGCAGTTCTTC. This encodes CASGYTGGVGSRDGEQFF.

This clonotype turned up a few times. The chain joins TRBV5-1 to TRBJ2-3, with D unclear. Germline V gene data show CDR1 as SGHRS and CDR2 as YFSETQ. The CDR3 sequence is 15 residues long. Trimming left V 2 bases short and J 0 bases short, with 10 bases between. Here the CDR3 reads CASSFVTDSTDTQYF. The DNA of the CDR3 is TGCGCCAGCAGCTTTGTAACGGACAGCACAGATACGCAGTATTTT.

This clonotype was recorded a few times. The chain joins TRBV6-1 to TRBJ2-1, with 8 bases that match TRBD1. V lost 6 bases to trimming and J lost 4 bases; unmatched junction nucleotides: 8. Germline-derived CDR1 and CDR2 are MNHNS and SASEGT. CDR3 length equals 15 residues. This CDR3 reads CASSPDRDRYNEQFF. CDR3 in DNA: TGTGCCAGCAGCCCGGACCGGGACAGGTACAATGAGCAGTTCTTC.

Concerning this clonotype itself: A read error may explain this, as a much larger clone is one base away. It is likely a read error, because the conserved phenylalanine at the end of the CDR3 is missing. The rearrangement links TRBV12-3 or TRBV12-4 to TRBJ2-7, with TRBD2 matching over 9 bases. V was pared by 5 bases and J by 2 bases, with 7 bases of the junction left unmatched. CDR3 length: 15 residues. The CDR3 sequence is CASSLTSGGTYEQYS. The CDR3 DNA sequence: TGTGCCAGCAGTCTGACTAGCGGAGGAACCTACGAGCAGTACTCC.

This chain's CDR3 is CASSPTSGGAGQMYNEQFF. The CDR3 bases are TGTGCCAGCAGTCCCACTAGCGGGGGGGCCGGCCAGATGTACAATGAGCAGTTCTTC. The J gene is TRBJ2-1, the V gene TRBV28; TRBD2 agrees at 13 bases. Germline V gene lookup returns CDR1 MDHEN and CDR2 SYDVKM. The V and J ends lost 5 bases and 4 bases, in that order; junction bases with no gene match: 14. The CDR3 is 19 amino acids.

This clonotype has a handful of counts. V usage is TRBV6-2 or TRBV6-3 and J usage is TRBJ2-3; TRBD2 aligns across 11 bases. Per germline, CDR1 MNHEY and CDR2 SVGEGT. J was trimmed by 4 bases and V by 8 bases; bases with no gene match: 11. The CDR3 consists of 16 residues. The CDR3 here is CASPSPGTSGPDTQYF. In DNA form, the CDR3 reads TGTGCCAGCCCCTCCCCCGGGACTAGCGGCCCAGATACGCAGTATTTT.

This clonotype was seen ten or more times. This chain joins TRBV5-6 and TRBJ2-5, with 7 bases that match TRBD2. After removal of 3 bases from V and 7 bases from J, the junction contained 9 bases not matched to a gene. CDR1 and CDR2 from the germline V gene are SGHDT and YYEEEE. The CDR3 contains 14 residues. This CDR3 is CASSSVGTKGTQYF. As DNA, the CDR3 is TGTGCCAGCAGCTCAGTGGGGACTAAAGGGACCCAGTACTTC.

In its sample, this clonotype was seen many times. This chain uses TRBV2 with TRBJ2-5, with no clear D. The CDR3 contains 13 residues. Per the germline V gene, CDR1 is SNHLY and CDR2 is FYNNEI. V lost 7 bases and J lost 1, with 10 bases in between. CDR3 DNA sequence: TGTGCCAGCACGGGCAGGATCCAAGAGACCCAGTACTTC. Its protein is CASTGRIQETQYF.

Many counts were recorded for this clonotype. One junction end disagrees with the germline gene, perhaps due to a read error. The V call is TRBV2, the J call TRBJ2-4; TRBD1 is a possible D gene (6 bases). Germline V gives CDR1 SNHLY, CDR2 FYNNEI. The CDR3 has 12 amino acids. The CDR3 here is CASSPQGNIRYF. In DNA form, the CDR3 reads TGTGCCAGCAGCCCACAGGGAAACATTCGGTACTTC.

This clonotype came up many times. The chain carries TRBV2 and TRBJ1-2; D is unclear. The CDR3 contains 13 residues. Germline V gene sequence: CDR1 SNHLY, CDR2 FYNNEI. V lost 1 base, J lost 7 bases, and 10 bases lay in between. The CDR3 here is CASSEERSGGYTF. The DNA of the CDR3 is TGTGCCAGCAGTGAAGAACGCTCGGGTGGCTACACCTTC.

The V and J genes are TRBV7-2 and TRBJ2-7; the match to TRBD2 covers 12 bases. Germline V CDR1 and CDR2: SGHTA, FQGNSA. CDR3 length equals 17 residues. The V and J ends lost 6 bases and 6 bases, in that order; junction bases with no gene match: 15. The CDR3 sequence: CASRPSGRAVLASEQYF. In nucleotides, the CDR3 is TGTGCCAGCAGGCCTAGCGGGAGGGCCGTCTTGGCTAGCGAGCAGTACTTC. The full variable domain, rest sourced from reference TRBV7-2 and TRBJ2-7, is GAGVSQSPSNKVTEKGKDVELRCDPISGHTALYWYRQSLGQGLEFLIYFQGNSAPDKSGLPSDRFSAERTGGSVSTLTIQRTQQEDSAVYLCASRPSGRAVLASEQYFGPGTRLTVT.

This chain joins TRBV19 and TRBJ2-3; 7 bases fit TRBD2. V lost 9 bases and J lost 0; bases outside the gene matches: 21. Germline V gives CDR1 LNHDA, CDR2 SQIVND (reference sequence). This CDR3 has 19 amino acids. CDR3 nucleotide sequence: TGTGCCAGCACAATAGCGGGCGGGGCCCGACCCGCTAGCACAGATACGCAGTATTTT. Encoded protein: CASTIAGGARPASTDTQYF.

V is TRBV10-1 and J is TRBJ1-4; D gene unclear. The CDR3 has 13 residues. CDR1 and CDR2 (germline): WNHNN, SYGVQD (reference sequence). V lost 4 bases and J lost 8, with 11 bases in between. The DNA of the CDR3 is TGCGCCAGCAGTGCTGGAATTGGGGAAAAACTGTTTTTT. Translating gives CASSAGIGEKLFF.

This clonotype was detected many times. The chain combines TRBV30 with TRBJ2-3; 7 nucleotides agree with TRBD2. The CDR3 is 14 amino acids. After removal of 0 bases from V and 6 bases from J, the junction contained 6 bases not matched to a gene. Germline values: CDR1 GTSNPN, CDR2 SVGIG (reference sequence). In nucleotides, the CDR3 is TGTGCCTGGAGTGTAGTGGGAGGGATCGATACGCAGTATTTT. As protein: CAWSVVGGIDTQYF.

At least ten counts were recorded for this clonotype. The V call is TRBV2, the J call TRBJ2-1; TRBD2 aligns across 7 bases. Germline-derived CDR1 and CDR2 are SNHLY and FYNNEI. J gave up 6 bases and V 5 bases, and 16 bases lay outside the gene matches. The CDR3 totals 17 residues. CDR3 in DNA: TGTGCCAGCAGTCCCGCTTGGTGGGCGGCTAGCGGCAATGAGCAGTTCTTC. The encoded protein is CASSPAWWAASGNEQFF.

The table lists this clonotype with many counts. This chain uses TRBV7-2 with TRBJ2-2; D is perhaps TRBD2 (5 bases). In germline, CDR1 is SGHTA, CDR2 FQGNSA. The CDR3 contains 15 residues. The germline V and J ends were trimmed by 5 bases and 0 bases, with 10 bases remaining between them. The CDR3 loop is CASSPWRANTGELFF. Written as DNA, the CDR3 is TGTGCCAGCAGCCCATGGCGGGCGAACACCGGGGAGCTGTTTTTT. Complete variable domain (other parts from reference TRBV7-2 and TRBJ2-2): GAGVSQSPSNKVTEKGKDVELRCDPISGHTALYWYRQSLGQGLEFLIYFQGNSAPDKSGLPSDRFSAERTGGSVSTLTIQRTQQEDSAVYLCASSPWRANTGELFFGEGSRLTVL.

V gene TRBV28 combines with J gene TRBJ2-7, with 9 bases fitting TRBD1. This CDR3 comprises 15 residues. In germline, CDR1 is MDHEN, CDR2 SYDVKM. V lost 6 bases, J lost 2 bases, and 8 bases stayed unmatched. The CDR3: CASRLRQGGTYEQYF. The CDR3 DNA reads TGTGCCAGCAGGCTAAGACAGGGGGGCACCTACGAGCAGTACTTC.

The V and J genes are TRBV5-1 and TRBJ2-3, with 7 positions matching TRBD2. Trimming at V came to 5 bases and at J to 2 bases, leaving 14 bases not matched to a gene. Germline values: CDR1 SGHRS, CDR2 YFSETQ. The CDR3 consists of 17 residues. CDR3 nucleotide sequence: TGCGCCAGCAGTTTTGGGGCAATCGCGGGGGACACAGATACGCAGTATTTT. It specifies CASSFGAIAGDTDTQYF.

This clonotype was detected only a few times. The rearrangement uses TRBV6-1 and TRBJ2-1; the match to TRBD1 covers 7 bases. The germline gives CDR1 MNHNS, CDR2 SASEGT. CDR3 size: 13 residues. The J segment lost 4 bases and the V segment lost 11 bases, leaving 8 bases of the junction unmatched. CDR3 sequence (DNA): TGTGCCTCAGACGGCAGGGGGTACAATGAGCAGTTCTTC. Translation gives CASDGRGYNEQFF.

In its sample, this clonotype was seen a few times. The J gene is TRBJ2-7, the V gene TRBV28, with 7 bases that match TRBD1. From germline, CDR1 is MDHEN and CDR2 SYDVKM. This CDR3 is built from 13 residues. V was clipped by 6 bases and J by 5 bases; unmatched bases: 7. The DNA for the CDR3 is TGTGCCAGCAGAGAGGGGGCACAGGACGAGCAGTACTTC. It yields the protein CASREGAQDEQYF.

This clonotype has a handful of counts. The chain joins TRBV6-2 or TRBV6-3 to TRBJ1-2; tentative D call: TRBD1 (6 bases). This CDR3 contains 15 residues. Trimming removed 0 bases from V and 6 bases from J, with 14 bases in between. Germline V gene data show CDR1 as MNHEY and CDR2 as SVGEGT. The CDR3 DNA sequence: TGTGCCAGCAGTTACTCGATCGGGGGGCGGAATGGCTACACCTTC. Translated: CASSYSIGGRNGYTF.

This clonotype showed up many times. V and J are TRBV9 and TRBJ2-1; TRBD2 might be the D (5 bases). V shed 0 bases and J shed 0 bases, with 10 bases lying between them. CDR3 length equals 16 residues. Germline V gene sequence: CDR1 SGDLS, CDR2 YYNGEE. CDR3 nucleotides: TGTGCCAGCAGCGTAGTGAGCGGAAGCTCCTACAATGAGCAGTTCTTC. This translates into CASSVVSGSSYNEQFF.

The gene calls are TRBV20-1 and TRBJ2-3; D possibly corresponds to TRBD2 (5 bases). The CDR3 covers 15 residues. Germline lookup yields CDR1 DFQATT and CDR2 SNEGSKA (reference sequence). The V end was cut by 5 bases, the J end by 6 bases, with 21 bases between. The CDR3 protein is CSARLLVIPFDTQYF. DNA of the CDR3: TGCAGTGCTCGTTTACTAGTGATACCCTTTGATACGCAGTATTTT.

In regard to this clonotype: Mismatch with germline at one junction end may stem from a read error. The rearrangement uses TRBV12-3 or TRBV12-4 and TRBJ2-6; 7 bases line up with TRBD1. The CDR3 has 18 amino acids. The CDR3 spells CASSLRGQTLSGSNVLTF. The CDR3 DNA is TGTGCCAGCAGTTTGAGGGGACAGACCCTCTCTGGGTCCAACGTCCTGACTTTC.